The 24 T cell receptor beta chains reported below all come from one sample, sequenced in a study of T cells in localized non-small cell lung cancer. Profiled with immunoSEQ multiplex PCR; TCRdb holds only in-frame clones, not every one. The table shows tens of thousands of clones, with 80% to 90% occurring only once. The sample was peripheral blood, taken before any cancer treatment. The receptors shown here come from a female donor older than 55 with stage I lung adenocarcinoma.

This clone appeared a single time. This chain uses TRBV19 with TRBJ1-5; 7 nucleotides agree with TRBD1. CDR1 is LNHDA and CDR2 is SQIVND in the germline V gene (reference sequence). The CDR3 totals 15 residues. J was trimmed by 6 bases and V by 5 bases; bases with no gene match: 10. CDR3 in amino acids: CASSLEGAESQPQHF. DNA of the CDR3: TGTGCCAGTAGTCTGGAGGGGGCGGAGAGTCAGCCCCAGCATTTT.

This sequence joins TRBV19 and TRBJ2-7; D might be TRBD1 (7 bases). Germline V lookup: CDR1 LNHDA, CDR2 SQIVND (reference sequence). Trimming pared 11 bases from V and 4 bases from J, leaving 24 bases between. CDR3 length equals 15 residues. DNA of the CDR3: TGTGCCTCGGGGGCGGCTGGGACAGCAACTTACGAGCAGTACTTC. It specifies CASGAAGTATYEQYF.

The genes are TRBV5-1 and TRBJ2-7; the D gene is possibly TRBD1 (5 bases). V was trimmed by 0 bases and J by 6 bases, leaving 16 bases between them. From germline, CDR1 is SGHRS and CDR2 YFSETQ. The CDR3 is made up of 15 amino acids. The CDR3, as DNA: TGCGCCAGCAGCTTGGATGCAGGGAACCCCGGCGAGCAGTACTTC. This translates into CASSLDAGNPGEQYF.

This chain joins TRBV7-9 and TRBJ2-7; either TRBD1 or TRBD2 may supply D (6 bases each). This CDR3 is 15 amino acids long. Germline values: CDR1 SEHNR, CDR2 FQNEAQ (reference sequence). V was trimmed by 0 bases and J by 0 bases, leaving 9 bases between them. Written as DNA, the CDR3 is TGTGCCAGCAGCTTAGCGGGGGGCAGCTCCTACGAGCAGTACTTC. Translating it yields CASSLAGGSSYEQYF.

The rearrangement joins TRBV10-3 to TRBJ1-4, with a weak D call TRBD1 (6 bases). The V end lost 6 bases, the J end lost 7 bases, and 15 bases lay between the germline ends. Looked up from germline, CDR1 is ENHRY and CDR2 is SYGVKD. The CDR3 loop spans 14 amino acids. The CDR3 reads CAISLQGDGEKLFF. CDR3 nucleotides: TGTGCCATCAGCCTACAGGGCGACGGTGAAAAACTGTTTTTT.

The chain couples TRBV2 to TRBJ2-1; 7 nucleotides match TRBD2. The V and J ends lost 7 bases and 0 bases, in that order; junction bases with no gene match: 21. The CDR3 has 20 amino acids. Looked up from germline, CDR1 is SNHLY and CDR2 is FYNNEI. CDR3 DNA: TGTGCCAGCAAGAGGGGTAGCCCGGGCGGGAGTGGGTCCTCCTACAATGAGCAGTTCTTC. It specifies CASKRGSPGGSGSSYNEQFF.

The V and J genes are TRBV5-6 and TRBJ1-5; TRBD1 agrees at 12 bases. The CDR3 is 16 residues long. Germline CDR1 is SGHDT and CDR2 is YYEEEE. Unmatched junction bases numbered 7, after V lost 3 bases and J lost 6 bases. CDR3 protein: CASSSGTGGGFQPQHF. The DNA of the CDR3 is TGTGCCAGCAGCTCAGGGACAGGGGGCGGTTTTCAGCCCCAGCATTTT.

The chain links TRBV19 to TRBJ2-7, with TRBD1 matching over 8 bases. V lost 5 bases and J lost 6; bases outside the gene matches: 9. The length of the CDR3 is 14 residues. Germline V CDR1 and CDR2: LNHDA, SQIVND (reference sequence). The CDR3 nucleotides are TGTGCCAGTAGTGTTGGGCAGGGGGCAACCGAGCAGTACTTC. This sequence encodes CASSVGQGATEQYF.

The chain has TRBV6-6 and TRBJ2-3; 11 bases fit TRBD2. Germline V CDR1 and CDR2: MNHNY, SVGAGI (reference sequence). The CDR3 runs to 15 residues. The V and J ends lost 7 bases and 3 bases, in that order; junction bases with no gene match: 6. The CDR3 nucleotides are TGTGCCAGCACCTTCACTAGCGGGAGAACAGATACGCAGTATTTT. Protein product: CASTFTSGRTDTQYF.

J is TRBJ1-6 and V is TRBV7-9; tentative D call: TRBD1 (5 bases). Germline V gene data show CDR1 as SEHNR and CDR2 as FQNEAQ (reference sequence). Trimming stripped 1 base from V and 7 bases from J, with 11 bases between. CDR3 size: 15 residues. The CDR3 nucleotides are TGTGCCAGCAGCTTAGTCGGGACGGTCAATTCACCCCTCCACTTT. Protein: CASSLVGTVNSPLHF.

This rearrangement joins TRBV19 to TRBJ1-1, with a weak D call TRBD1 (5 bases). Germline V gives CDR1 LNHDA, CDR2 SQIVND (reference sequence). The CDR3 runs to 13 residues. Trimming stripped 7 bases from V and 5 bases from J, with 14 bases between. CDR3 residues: CASTWAGSTEAFF. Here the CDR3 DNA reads TGTGCCAGTACCTGGGCAGGGAGTACTGAAGCTTTCTTT.

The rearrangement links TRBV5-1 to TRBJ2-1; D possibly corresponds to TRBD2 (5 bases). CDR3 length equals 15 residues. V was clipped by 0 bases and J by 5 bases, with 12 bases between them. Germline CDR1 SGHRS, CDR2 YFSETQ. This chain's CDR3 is CASSLGPSKNNEQFF. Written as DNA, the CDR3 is TGCGCCAGCAGCTTGGGGCCTAGCAAAAACAATGAGCAGTTCTTC.

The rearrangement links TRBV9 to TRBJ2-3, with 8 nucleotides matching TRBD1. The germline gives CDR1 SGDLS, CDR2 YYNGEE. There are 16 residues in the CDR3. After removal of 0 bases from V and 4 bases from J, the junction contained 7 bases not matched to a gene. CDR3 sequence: CASSVGSGGGADTQYF. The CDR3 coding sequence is TGTGCCAGCAGCGTAGGGTCAGGGGGCGGCGCAGATACGCAGTATTTT.

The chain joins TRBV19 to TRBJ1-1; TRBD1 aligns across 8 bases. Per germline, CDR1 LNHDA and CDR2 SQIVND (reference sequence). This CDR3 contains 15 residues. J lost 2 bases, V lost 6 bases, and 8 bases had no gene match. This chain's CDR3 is CASRSPGTGNTEAFF. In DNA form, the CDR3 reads TGTGCCAGTAGATCACCCGGGACAGGAAACACTGAAGCTTTCTTT.

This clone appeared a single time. The CDR3 region is CASSRSGPGVKNIQYF. In DNA form, the CDR3 reads TGCGCCAGCAGTCGGAGCGGTCCGGGAGTCAAAAACATTCAGTACTTC. The chain couples TRBV5-1 to TRBJ2-4; D may be TRBD2 (6 bases). Per germline, CDR1 SGHRS and CDR2 YFSETQ. This CDR3 has 16 residues. Trimming stripped 5 bases from V and 3 bases from J, with 18 bases between.

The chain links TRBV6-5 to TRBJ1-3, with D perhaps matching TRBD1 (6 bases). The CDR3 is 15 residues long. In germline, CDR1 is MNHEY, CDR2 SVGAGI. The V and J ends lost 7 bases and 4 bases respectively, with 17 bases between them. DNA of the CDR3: TGTGCCAGCATCTCAGCAGGGGCATACGGAAACACCATATATTTT. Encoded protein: CASISAGAYGNTIYF.

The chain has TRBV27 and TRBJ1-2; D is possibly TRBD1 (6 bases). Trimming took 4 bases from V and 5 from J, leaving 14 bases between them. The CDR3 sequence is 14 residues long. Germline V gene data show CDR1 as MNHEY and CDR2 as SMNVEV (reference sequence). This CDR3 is CASSSDRISYGYTF. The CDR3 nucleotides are TGTGCCAGCAGTTCAGACAGGATTTCATATGGCTACACCTTC.

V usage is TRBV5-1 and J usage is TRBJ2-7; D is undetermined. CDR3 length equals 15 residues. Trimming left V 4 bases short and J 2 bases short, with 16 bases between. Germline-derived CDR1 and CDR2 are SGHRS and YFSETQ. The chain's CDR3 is CASSPYVQPTYEQYF. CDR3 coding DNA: TGCGCCAGCAGCCCCTATGTACAGCCAACCTACGAGCAGTACTTC.

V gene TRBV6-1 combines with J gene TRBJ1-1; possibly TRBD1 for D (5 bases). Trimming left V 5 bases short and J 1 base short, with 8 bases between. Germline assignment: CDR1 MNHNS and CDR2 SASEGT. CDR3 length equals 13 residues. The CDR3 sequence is CASSSQGNTEAFF. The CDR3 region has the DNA TGTGCCAGCAGTAGTCAGGGGAACACTGAAGCTTTCTTT.

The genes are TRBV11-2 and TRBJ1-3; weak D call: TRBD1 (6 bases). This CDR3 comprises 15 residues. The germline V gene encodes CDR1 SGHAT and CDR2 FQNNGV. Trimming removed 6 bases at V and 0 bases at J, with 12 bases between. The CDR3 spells CASRTVQGSGNTIYF. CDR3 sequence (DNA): TGTGCCAGCAGGACGGTACAGGGCTCTGGAAACACCATATATTTT.

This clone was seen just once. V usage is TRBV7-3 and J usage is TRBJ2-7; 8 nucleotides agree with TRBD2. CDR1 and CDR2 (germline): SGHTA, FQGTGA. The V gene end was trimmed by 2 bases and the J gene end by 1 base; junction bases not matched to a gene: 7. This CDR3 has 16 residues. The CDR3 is CASSLRSASGSYEQYF. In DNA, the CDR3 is TGTGCCAGCAGCTTACGGTCAGCTAGCGGGTCCTACGAGCAGTACTTC.

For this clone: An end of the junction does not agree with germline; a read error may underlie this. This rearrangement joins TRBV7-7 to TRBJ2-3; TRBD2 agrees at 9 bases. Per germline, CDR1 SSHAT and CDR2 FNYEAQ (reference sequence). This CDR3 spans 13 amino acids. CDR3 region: CASSPGLADTQYF. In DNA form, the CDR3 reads TGTGCTAGCAGTCCTGGACTAGCGGATACGCAGTATTTT.

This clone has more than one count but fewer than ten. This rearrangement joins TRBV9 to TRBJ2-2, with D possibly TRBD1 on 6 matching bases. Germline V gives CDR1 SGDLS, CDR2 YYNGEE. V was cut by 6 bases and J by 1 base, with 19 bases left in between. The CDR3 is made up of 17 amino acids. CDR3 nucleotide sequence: TGTGCCAGCACCAAACATCCAACAGGGCAGAACACCGGGGAGCTGTTTTTT. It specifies CASTKHPTGQNTGELFF.

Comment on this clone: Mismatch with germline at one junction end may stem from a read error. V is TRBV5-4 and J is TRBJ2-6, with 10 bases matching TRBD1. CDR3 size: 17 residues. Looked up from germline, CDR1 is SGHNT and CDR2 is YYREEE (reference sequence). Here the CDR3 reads CASRRGTGVAGANVLTF. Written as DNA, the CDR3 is TGTGCCAGCAGACGAGGGACAGGGGTGGCTGGGGCCAACGTCCTGACCTTC.